These T cell receptor beta chains were read from a single sample in a study of low-dose radiotherapy and immunotherapy resistance in tumors. Each CDR3 protein gets one entry after TCRdb re-called the reads with MiXCR. The table has fewer than 90,000 distinct CDR3 sequences, around 32% seen once. The sample was PBMCs, taken before treatment. Receptors originate from a female donor with ovarian cancer. Each CDR3 is given with its conserved first and last residue. Each record gives: D gene, clone size, J gene, V gene, CDR3 DNA, CDR3 protein. A D gene is named only where the DNA matches it firmly. Some rows mark clone size as missing; the rest say once, few, many or name a class of expanded clone.

D: TRBD2
size: -
J: TRBJ2-5
V: TRBV2
DNA: TGTGCCAGCAGTGAAACCCTAGCGGGACCCCAAGAGACCCAGTACTTC
CDR3: CASSETLAGPQETQYF

D: -
size: -
J: TRBJ2-1
V: TRBV20-1
DNA: TGCAGTGCTAGGGCCACGGAGGGAGGATTCAATGAGCAGTTCTTC
CDR3: CSARATEGGFNEQFF

D: -
size: once
J: TRBJ2-7
V: TRBV6-2/TRBV6-3
DNA: TGTGCCAGCAGTTACTCGATGGGCCACGAGCAGTACTTC
CDR3: CASSYSMGHEQYF

D: -
size: -
J: TRBJ1-5
V: TRBV6-8
DNA: TGTGCCAGCAGTTACGGGGGAGCTAGCAATCAGCCCCAGCATTTT
CDR3: CASSYGGASNQPQHF

D: TRBD2
size: many
J: TRBJ2-3
V: TRBV10-3
DNA: TGTGCCATCAGTGACTTTGGGACTAGCGGGGGTAGCACAGATACGCAGTATTTT
CDR3: CAISDFGTSGGSTDTQYF

D: TRBD2
size: many
J: TRBJ2-4
V: TRBV2
DNA: TGTGCCAGCAGTGGGGGGGGACCGTCACTAGCCAAAAACATTCAGTACTTC
CDR3: CASSGGGPSLAKNIQYF

D: -
size: many
J: TRBJ1-2
V: TRBV11-2
DNA: TGTGCCAGCAGCTTCTCGGACACAAACTATGGCTACACCTTC
CDR3: CASSFSDTNYGYTF

D: -
size: many
J: TRBJ2-7
V: TRBV4-3
DNA: TGCGCCAGCAGCCAAGGACTAGAGGGAGGCAATGGGTACGAGCAGTACTTC
CDR3: CASSQGLEGGNGYEQYF

D: -
size: -
J: TRBJ1-4
V: TRBV12-3/TRBV12-4
DNA: TGTGCCAGCAGTTTCTGGGGGGCTAATGAAAAACTGTTTTTT
CDR3: CASSFWGANEKLFF

D: -
size: -
J: TRBJ2-7
V: TRBV20-1
DNA: TGCAGTGCTAGACAGGGGGGCTCCGAGCAGTACTTC
CDR3: CSARQGGSEQYF

D: TRBD1
size: -
J: TRBJ1-6
V: TRBV11-2
DNA: TGTGCCAGCAGCTCTCCGGGACAGGGATATTCACCCCTCCACTTT
CDR3: CASSSPGQGYSPLHF

D: -
size: many
J: TRBJ2-2
V: TRBV29-1
DNA: TGCAGCGTGGAGACAGGGAACACCGGGGAGCTGTTTTTT
CDR3: CSVETGNTGELFF

D: -
size: once
J: TRBJ2-1
V: TRBV2
DNA: TGTGCCAGCAGTGAAGCCATAGTAGGTGAGCAGTTCTTC
CDR3: CASSEAIVGEQFF

D: TRBD2
size: many
J: TRBJ2-1
V: TRBV7-8
DNA: TGTGCCAGCAGCTTACCGGGACTAGAGTACAATGAGCAGTTCTTC
CDR3: CASSLPGLEYNEQFF

D: TRBD2
size: -
J: TRBJ2-7
V: TRBV10-2
DNA: TGCGCCATCAAGCGGGAGAGCTCCTACGAGCAGTACTTC
CDR3: CAIKRESSYEQYF

D: -
size: many
J: TRBJ2-2
V: TRBV7-3
DNA: TGTGCCAGCAGGGCTCAGAACACCGGGGAGCTGTTTTTT
CDR3: CASRAQNTGELFF

D: -
size: -
J: TRBJ2-5
V: TRBV20-1
DNA: TGCAGTGCTAGACCTGCGGGGAGGAGCCTCCAAGAGACCCAGTACTTC
CDR3: CSARPAGRSLQETQYF

D: -
size: many
J: TRBJ1-1
V: TRBV11-2
DNA: TGTGCCAGCAGCTTAAGGTCCACTGAAGCTTTCTTT
CDR3: CASSLRSTEAFF

D: -
size: few
J: TRBJ2-6
V: TRBV2
DNA: TGTGCCAGCAGTGACCACCACAGGGCTGGGGCCAACGTCCTGACTTTC
CDR3: CASSDHHRAGANVLTF

D: -
size: many
J: TRBJ2-2
V: TRBV7-8
DNA: TGTGCCAGCAGCTTAGTCTCCCAGACCGGGGAGCTGTTTTTT
CDR3: CASSLVSQTGELFF

D: TRBD2
size: -
J: TRBJ2-2
V: TRBV27
DNA: TGTGCCAGCGGACTAGCGGGAGGGATGGGGTTGAACACCGGGGAGCTGTTTTTT
CDR3: CASGLAGGMGLNTGELFF

D: TRBD1
size: many
J: TRBJ2-1
V: TRBV29-1
DNA: TGCAGCGTTGAAGCTAGGACAGGCCACAATGAGCAGTTCTTC
CDR3: CSVEARTGHNEQFF

D: -
size: once
J: TRBJ1-2
V: TRBV2
DNA: TGTGCCAGCAGCCCCCAACCTAACTATGGCTACACCTTC
CDR3: CASSPQPNYGYTF

D: -
size: many
J: TRBJ2-1
V: TRBV2
DNA: TGTGCCAGCAAGCCGAGAAACAGGGGAGGCGATGAGCAGTTCTTC
CDR3: CASKPRNRGGDEQFF

D: -
size: -
J: TRBJ2-2
V: TRBV9
DNA: TGTGCCAGCAGCGTAGCGGCCAACACCGGGGAGCTGTTTTTT
CDR3: CASSVAANTGELFF

D: -
size: many
J: TRBJ2-2
V: TRBV7-9
DNA: TGTGCCAGCAGCCGCAGGACAGAGAACACCGGGGAGCTGTTTTTT
CDR3: CASSRRTENTGELFF

D: TRBD1
size: -
J: TRBJ2-3
V: TRBV24-1
DNA: TGTGCCACCAGTGACGCGAGGACAGGGGGCACAGATACGCAGTATTTT
CDR3: CATSDARTGGTDTQYF

D: -
size: many
J: TRBJ1-3
V: TRBV6-2/TRBV6-3
DNA: TGTGCCAGCAGTTTGGGCAGTAGGTTTGGAAACACCATATATTTT
CDR3: CASSLGSRFGNTIYF

D: -
size: many
J: TRBJ1-2
V: TRBV9
DNA: TGTGCCAGCAGCGTAGGAGGGGATGGTGGCTACACCTTC
CDR3: CASSVGGDGGYTF

D: TRBD2
size: many
J: TRBJ2-3
V: TRBV4-2
DNA: TGTGCCAGCAGCCAAGATCTAGCGGGAGATACGCAGTATTTT
CDR3: CASSQDLAGDTQYF

D: -
size: -
J: TRBJ1-2
V: TRBV29-1
DNA: TGCAGCGTCGGGACGCCCGCCTCAGCTAACTATGGCTACACCTTC
CDR3: CSVGTPASANYGYTF

D: TRBD2
size: many
J: TRBJ2-2
V: TRBV30
DNA: TGTGCCTGGACCAGACTCCCCCCTAGCGGGAGGGCCAGGCTCGGGGAGCTGTTTTTT
CDR3: CAWTRLPPSGRARLGELFF

D: -
size: -
J: TRBJ2-3
V: TRBV4-2
DNA: TGTGCCAGCAGCCAACACCCTTCACCAGATACGCAGTATTTT
CDR3: CASSQHPSPDTQYF

D: -
size: many
J: TRBJ1-4
V: TRBV20-1
DNA: TGCAGTGCTAGCCCTACAGGGAGAAATGAAAAACTGTTTTTT
CDR3: CSASPTGRNEKLFF

D: -
size: -
J: TRBJ2-3
V: TRBV5-1
DNA: TGCGCCAGCAGCTTGGATCAGGGAACAGATACGCAGTATTTT
CDR3: CASSLDQGTDTQYF

D: TRBD1
size: many
J: TRBJ1-5
V: TRBV27
DNA: TGTGCCAGTCCAGGGCCGTTGGGACAGGGCAATCAGCCCCAGCATTTT
CDR3: CASPGPLGQGNQPQHF

D: TRBD2
size: -
J: TRBJ2-5
V: TRBV6-6
DNA: TGTGCCAGCAGTTACCTCCTCCGCAGCGGGGGCATTTGGGGAGAGACCCAGTACTTC
CDR3: CASSYLLRSGGIWGETQYF